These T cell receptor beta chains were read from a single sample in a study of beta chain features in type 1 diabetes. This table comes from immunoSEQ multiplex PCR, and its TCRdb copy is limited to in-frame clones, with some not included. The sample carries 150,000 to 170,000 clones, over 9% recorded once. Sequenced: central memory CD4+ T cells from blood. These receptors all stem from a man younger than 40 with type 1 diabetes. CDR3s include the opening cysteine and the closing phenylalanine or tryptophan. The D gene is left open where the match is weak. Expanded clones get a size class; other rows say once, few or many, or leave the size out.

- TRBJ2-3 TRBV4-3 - CASSQDMQRGRDTQYF TGCGCCAGCAGCCAAGATATGCAGAGAGGGCGGGATACGCAGTATTTT
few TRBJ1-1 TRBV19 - CASSTQGRGGTEAFF TGTGCCAGTAGTACGCAGGGACGGGGAGGCACTGAAGCTTTCTTT
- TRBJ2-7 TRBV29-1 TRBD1 CSVLTGDHLYEQYF TGCAGCGTTCTTACAGGGGACCATCTCTACGAGCAGTACTTC
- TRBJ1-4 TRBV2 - CASRDRSTNEKLFF TGTGCCAGCAGAGACAGATCAACTAATGAAAAACTGTTTTTT
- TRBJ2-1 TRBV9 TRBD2 CASSVDPLAGGHYNEQFF TGTGCCAGCAGCGTAGACCCACTAGCGGGAGGTCACTACAATGAGCAGTTCTTC
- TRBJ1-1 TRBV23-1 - CASSQSFGNTEAFF TGCGCCAGCAGTCAGTCATTCGGGAACACTGAAGCTTTCTTT
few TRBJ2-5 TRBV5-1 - CASSLVAGRETQYF TGCGCCAGCAGCTTGGTGGCAGGTCGGGAGACCCAGTACTTC
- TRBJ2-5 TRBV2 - CASSEEPATQYF TGTGCCAGCAGCGAGGAACCTGCTACCCAGTACTTC
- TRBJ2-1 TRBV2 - CASSPRLEQFF TGTGCCAGCAGCCCGCGGCTTGAGCAGTTCTTC
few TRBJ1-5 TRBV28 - CASSPRSQPQHF TGTGCCAGCAGCCCGAGGAGTCAGCCCCAGCATTTT
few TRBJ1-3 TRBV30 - CAWSVRSGAGNTIYF TGTGCCTGGAGTGTACGATCGGGGGCTGGAAACACCATATATTTT
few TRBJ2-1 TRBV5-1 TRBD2 CASSLATGLAVYNEQFF TGCGCCAGCAGCTTGGCGACCGGACTAGCGGTATACAATGAGCAGTTCTTC
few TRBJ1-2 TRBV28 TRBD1 CASTSADRGGHGYTF TGTGCCAGCACCTCCGCGGACAGGGGAGGCCATGGCTACACCTTC
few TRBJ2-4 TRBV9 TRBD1 CASSPSIPGGQYF TGTGCCAGCAGCCCTAGTATCCCAGGGGGTCAGTACTTC
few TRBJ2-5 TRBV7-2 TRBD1 CASSLGQAKTQYF TGTGCCAGCAGCCTGGGACAGGCCAAGACCCAGTACTTC
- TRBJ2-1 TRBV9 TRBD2 CASSLGGNSGVGQFF TGTGCCAGCAGCCTCGGGGGCAATAGCGGGGTGGGGCAGTTCTTC
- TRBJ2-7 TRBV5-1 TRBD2 CASSFNLAGNEQYF TGCGCCAGCAGCTTTAACCTAGCGGGAAACGAGCAGTACTTC